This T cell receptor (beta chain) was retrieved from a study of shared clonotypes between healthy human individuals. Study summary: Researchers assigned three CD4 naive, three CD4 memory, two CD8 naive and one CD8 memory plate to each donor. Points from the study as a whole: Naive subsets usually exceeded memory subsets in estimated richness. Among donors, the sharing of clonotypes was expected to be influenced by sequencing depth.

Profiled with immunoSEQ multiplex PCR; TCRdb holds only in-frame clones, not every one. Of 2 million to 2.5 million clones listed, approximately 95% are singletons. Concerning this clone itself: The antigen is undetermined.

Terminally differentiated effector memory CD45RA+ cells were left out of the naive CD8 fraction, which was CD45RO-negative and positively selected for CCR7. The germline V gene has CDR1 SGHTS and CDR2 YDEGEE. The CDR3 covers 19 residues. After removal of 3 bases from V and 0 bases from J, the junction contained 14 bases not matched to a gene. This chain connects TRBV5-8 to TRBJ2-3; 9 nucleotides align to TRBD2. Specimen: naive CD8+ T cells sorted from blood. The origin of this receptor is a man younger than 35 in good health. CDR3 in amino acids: CASSSWTSVLPTSTDTQYF. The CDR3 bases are TGTGCCAGCAGCTCCTGGACTAGCGTCCTCCCTACTAGCACAGATACGCAGTATTTT.